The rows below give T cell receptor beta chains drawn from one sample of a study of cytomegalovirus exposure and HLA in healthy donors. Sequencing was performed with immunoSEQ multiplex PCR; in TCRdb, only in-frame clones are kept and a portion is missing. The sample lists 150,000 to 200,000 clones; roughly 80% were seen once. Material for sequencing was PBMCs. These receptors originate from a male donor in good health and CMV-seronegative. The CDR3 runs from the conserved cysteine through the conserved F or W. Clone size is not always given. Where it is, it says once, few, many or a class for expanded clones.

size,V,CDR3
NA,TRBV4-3,CASSQTRGRGQETQYF
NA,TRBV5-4,CASSLTSRGDKNTEAFF
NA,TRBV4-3,CASSQTSGYNEQFF
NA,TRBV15,CATSEQSNSGNTIYF
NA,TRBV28,CASRPVDTSGNTIYF
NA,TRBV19,CASSIGGGSRGNEQFF
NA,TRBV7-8,CASSLPPASGETQYF
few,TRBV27,CASSFTARGTQYF
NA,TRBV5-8,CASSRGTAYEQYF
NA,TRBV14,CAGSRVSLAKNIQYF
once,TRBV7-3,CASSHYSGELFF
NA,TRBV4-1,CASSLSSNLNYGYTF
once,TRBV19,CASSIGLAGSLYNEQFF
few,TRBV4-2,CASSQESGGVVYF
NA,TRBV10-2,CASSEVAGNQPQHF
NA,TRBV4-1,CASSQETGQAYNEQFF
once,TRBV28,CASSLHSSGHYEQYF
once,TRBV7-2,CASSLQTGTGSYEQYF
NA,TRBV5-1,CASSYGQGEAFF
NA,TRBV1,CTSSLLRDRGRGQPQHF
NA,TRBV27,CASSSDRVTDAQYF
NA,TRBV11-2,CASSLVIKGGSPLHF
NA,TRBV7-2,CASSLTSDEQFF
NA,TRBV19,CASSRGQGFGQPQHF
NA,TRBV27,CASSSFREASYEQYF
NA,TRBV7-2,CASSVTGTYEQYF
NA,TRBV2,CASSGLRAGEVTDTQYF